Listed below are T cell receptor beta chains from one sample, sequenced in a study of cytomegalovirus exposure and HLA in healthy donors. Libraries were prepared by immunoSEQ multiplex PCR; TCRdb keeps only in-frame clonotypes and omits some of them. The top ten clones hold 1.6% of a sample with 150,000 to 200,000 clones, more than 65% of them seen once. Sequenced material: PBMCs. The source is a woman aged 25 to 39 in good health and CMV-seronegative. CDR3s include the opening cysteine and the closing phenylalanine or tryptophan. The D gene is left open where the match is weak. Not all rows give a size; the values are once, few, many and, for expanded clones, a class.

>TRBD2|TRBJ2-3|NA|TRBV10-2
TGCGCCAGCAGTGGGTTACGTAGCGGGGGAACAGATACGCAGTATTTT
CASSGLRSGGTDTQYF
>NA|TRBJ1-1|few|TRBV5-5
TGTGCCAGCAGCTTGGGTGCGCGAGCTTATAGCACTGAAGCTTTCTTT
CASSLGARAYSTEAFF
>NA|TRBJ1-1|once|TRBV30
TGTGCCTGGAGCCTTGACATAGACACTGAAGCTTTCTTT
CAWSLDIDTEAFF
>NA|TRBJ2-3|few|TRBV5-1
TGCGCCAGCAGCTTGGGGACTAGCACAGATACGCAGTATTTT
CASSLGTSTDTQYF
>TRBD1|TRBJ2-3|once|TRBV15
TGTGCCACCAGCACGGGACAGCCCACAGATACGCAGTATTTT
CATSTGQPTDTQYF
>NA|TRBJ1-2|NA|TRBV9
TGTGCCAGCAGCGCCCGAGCAGGGAACTATGGCTACACCTTC
CASSARAGNYGYTF
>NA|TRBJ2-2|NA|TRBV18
TGTGCCAGCTCAATCATCGAGCACAGGGAGAAGTCCGGGGAGCTGTTTTTT
CASSIIEHREKSGELFF
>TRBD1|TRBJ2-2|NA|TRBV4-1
TGCGCCAGCAGCCTCCGCGACAGGGGGCAGGCCGGGGAGCTGTTTTTT
CASSLRDRGQAGELFF
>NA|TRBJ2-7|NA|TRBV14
TGTGCCAGCAGCTTACAGGGGGGGGGCGAGCAGTACTTC
CASSLQGGGEQYF
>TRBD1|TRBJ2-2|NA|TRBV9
TGTGCCAGCAGACCGGACAGGGGGTTTATGGTGAACACCGGGGAGCTGTTTTTT
CASRPDRGFMVNTGELFF
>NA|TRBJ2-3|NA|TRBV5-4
TGTGCCAGCAGCTTGGACCGTTCCCGGATGAGTAGCGGATTCACAGATACGCAGTATTTT
CASSLDRSRMSSGFTDTQYF
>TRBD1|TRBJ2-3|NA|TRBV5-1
TGCGCCAGCGGTCCGGGGCGACAGGGGAAAGATACGCAGTATTTT
CASGPGRQGKDTQYF
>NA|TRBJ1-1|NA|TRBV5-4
TGTGCCAGCAGCTTACAGGGGAACACTGAAGCTTTCTTT
CASSLQGNTEAFF
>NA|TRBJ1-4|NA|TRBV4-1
TGCGCCAGCAGCCAAGCTTTATCACCAGCCCAGGCCACTAATGAAAAACTGTTTTTT
CASSQALSPAQATNEKLFF
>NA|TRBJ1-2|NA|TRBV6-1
TGTGCCAGCAGTGGAACAGGTTATGGCTACACCTTC
CASSGTGYGYTF
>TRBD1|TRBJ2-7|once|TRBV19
TGTGCCAGCACCGACAGGGTAGGATCCTACGAGCAGTACTTC
CASTDRVGSYEQYF
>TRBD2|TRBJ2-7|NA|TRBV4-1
TGCGCCAGCAGCCAGGCCGAACTAGCGGGAGGGACCTACGAGCAGTACTTC
CASSQAELAGGTYEQYF
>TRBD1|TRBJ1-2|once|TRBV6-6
TGTGCCAGCAGTGCAGACAGGGAAGCGAGTGGCTACACCTTC
CASSADREASGYTF
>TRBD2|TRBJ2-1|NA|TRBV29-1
TGCAGCGTTGATTCCGGGAGGGCGTCCTACAATGAGCAGTTCTTC
CSVDSGRASYNEQFF
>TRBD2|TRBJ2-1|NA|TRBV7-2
TGTGCCAGCAGCTTACGGGAGGGCTACTACAATGAGCAGTTCTTC
CASSLREGYYNEQFF
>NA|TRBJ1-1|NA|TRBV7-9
TGTGCCAGCAGCTCCCAGGGAGGGAACACTGAAGCTTTCTTT
CASSSQGGNTEAFF
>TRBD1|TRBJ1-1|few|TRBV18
TGTGCCAGCTCACCACGCTTTACGTACAGGGGTGGCACTGAAGCTTTCTTT
CASSPRFTYRGGTEAFF
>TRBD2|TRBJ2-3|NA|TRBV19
TGTGCCAGTAGTATAGCCCGGACTAGCGGGGGGCTGGATACGCAGTATTTT
CASSIARTSGGLDTQYF
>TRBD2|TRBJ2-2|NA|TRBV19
TGTGCCAGTACCATTTTGGGAGGGAGCGCCGGGGAGCTGTTTTTT
CASTILGGSAGELFF
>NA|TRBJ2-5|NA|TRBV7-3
TGTGCCAGCAGCTTAACCCACGAGGAGACCCAGTACTTC
CASSLTHEETQYF